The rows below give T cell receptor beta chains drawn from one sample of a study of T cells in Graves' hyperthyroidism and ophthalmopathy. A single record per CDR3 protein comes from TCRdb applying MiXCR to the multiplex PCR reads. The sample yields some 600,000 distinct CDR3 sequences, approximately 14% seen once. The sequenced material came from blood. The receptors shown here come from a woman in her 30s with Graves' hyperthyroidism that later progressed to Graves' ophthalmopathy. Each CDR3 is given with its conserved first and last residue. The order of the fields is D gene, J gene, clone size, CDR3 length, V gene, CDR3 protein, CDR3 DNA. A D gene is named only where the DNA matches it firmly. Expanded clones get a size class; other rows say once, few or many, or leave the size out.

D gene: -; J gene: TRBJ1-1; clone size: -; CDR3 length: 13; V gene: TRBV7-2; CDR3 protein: CASSYPMNTEAFF; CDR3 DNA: TGTGCCAGCAGCTACCCTATGAACACTGAAGCTTTCTTT
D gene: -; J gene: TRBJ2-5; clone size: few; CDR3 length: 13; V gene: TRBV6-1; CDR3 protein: CASTGGGEETQYF; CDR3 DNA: TGTGCCAGCACCGGAGGGGGCGAGGAGACCCAGTACTTC
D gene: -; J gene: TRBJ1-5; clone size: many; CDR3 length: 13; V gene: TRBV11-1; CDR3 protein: CASSSTGGGPQHF; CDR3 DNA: TGTGCCAGCAGCTCGACGGGAGGAGGGCCCCAGCATTTT
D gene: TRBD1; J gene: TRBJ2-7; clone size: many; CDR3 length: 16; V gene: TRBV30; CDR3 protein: CAWRFRDRVFPYEQYF; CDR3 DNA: TGTGCCTGGCGATTCCGGGACAGAGTTTTCCCCTACGAGCAGTACTTC
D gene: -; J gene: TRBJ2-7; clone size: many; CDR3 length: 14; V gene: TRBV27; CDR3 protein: CASSLWVSFHEQYF; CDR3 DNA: TGTGCCAGCAGTTTATGGGTTTCTTTCCACGAGCAGTACTTC
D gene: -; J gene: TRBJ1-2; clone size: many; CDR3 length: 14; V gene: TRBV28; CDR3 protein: CATSPVGMDYGYTF; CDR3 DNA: TGTGCCACCTCTCCGGTGGGGATGGACTATGGCTACACCTTC
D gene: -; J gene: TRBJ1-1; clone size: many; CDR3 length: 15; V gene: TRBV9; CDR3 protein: CASSVGNRAVTEAFF; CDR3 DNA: TGTGCCAGCAGCGTAGGTAATAGGGCGGTCACTGAAGCTTTCTTT
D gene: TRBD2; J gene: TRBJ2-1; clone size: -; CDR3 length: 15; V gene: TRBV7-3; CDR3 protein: CASSLGGRLYNEQFF; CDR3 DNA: TGTGCCAGCAGCTTAGGCGGGAGGTTGTACAATGAGCAGTTCTTC
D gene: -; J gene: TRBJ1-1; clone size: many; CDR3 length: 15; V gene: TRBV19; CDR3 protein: CASSTGQIQNTEAFF; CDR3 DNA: TGTGCCAGTAGTACCGGACAGATCCAGAACACTGAAGCTTTCTTT
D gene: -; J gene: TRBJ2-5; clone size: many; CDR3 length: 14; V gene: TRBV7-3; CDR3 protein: CASSSARPAGTQYF; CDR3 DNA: TGTGCCAGCAGCTCAGCCCGTCCGGCCGGGACCCAGTACTTC
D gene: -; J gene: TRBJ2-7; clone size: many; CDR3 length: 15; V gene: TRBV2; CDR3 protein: CASSDPRGVVHEQYF; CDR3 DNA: TGTGCCAGCAGTGACCCGAGAGGGGTTGTCCACGAGCAGTACTTC
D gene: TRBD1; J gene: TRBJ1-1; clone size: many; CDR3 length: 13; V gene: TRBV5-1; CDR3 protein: CASSGGQLPGAFF; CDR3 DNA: TGCGCCAGCAGCGGGGGACAGCTACCCGGGGCTTTCTTT
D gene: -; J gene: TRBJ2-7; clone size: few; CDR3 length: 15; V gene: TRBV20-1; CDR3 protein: CSARDGTIGRGEQYF; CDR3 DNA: TGCAGTGCTAGAGATGGTACAATTGGTCGGGGCGAGCAGTACTTC
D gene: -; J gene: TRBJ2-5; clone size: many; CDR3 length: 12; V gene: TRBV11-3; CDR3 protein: CASSSPQETQYF; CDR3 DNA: TGTGCCAGCAGCTCCCCCCAAGAGACCCAGTACTTC
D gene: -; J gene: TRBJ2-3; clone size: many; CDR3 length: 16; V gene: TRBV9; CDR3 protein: CASSASGGASTDTQYF; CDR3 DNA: TGTGCCAGCAGCGCCTCGGGCGGGGCAAGCACAGATACGCAGTATTTT
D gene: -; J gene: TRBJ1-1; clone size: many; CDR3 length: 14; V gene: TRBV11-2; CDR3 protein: CASSSQLQNTEAFF; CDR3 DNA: TGTGCCAGCAGCTCACAGCTACAGAACACTGAAGCTTTCTTT
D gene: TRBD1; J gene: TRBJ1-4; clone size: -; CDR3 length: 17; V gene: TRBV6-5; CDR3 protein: CASSYVRQGGTNEKLFF; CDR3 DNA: TGTGCCAGCAGTTACGTTCGGCAGGGGGGAACTAATGAAAAACTGTTTTTT
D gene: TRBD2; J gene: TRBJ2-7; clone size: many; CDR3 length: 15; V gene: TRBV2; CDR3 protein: CASSAEVAGFYEQYF; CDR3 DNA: TGTGCCAGCAGTGCCGAGGTAGCGGGGTTCTACGAGCAGTACTTC
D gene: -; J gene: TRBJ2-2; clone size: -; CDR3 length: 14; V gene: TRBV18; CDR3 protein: CASFETEKFTELFF; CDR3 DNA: TGTGCCAGCTTCGAAACGGAGAAATTCACGGAGCTGTTTTTT
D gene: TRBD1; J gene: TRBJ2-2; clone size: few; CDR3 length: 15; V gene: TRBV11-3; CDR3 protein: CASSTSGGASGELFF; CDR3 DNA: TGTGCCAGCAGCACATCAGGGGGCGCATCCGGGGAGCTGTTTTTT
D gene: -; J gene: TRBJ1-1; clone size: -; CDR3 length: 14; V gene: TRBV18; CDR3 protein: CASYPRSSNPEAFF; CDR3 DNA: TGTGCCAGCTACCCCCGGTCTAGTAACCCTGAAGCTTTCTTT
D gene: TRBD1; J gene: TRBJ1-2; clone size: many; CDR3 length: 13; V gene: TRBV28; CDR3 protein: CASTPDRGGGYTF; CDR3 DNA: TGTGCCAGCACCCCCGACAGGGGCGGGGGCTACACCTTC
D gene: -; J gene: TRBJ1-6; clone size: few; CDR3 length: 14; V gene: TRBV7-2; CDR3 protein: CASSYRIGDSPLHF; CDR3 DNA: TGTGCCAGCAGCTACCGGATAGGTGATTCACCCCTCCACTTT
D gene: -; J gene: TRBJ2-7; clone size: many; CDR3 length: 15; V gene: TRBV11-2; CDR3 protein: CASSPSATATYEQYF; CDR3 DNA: TGTGCCAGCAGCCCCTCGGCTACAGCCACCTACGAGCAGTACTTC
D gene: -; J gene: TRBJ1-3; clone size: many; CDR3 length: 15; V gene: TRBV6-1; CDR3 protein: CASSEAGTYSDTIYF; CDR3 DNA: TGTGCCAGCAGTGAAGCCGGGACTTATAGCGACACCATATATTTT
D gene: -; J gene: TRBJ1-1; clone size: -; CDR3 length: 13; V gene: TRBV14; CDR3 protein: CASSPALGVEAFF; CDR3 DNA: TGTGCCAGCAGCCCAGCACTGGGGGTTGAAGCTTTCTTT
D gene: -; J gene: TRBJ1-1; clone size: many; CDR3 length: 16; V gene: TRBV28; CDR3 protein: CASRGTTQGRWAEAFF; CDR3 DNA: TGTGCCAGCAGAGGGACAACACAGGGCAGGTGGGCTGAAGCTTTCTTT
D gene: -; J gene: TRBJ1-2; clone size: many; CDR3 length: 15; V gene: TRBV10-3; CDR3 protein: CAISESGDLNYGYTF; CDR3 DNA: TGTGCCATCAGTGAGTCAGGGGATCTCAACTATGGCTACACCTTC
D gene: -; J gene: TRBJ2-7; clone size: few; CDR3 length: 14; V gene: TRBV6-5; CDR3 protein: CASSYNRVGHEQYF; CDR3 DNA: TGTGCCAGCAGTTACAACAGGGTTGGGCACGAGCAGTACTTC
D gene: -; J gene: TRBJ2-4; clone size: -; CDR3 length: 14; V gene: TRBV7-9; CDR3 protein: CASSLVYPVDIQYF; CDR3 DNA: TGTGCCAGCAGCTTAGTTTACCCTGTCGACATTCAGTACTTC
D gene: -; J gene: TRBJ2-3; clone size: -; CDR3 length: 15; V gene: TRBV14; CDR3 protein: CASGGSIGMADTQYF; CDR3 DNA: TGTGCCAGCGGGGGGTCTATCGGGATGGCGGATACGCAGTATTTT
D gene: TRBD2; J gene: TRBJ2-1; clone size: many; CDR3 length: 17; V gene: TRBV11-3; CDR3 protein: CASSLTSGTLIYNEQFF; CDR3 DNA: TGTGCCAGCAGCTTAACTAGCGGGACGCTTATCTACAATGAGCAGTTCTTC
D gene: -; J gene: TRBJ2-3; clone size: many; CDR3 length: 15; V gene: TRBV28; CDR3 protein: CASNSKGLATDTQYF; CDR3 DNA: TGTGCCAGCAATTCCAAGGGGCTGGCCACAGATACGCAGTATTTT
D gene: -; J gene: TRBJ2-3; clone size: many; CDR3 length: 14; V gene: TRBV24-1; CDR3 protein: CATQSVLDADTQYF; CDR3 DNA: TGTGCCACCCAGTCGGTCCTAGATGCAGATACGCAGTATTTT
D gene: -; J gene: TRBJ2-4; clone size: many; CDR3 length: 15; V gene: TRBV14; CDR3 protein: CASSQDWRNLNIQYF; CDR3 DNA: TGTGCCAGCAGCCAAGATTGGAGAAATTTAAACATTCAGTACTTC
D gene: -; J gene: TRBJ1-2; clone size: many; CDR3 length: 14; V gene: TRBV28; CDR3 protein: CASSSVPSVHGYTF; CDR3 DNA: TGTGCCAGCAGTTCGGTCCCGTCAGTCCACGGCTACACCTTC
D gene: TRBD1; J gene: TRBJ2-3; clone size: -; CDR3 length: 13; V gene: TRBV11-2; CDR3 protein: CASSFTGQGAQYF; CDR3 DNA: TGTGCCAGCAGCTTCACGGGACAGGGTGCGCAGTATTTT
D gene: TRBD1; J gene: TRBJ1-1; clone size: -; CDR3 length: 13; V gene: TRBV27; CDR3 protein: CASSFRGKTEAFF; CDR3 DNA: TGTGCCAGCAGTTTCAGGGGGAAGACTGAAGCTTTCTTT
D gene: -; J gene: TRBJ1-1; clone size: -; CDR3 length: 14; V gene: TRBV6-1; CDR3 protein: CASRVEQVRTEAFF; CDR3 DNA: TGTGCCAGCAGAGTTGAACAGGTCCGTACTGAAGCTTTCTTT
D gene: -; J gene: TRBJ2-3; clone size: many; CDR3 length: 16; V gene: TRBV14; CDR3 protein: CASSQSSGFSTDTQYF; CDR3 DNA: TGTGCCAGCAGCCAAAGTAGCGGATTTAGCACAGATACGCAGTATTTT
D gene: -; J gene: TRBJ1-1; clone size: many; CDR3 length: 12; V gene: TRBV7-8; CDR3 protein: CASSLAEAEAFF; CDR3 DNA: TGTGCCAGCAGCTTAGCGGAAGCGGAAGCTTTCTTT
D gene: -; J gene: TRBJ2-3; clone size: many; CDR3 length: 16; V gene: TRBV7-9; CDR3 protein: CASSQITDSATDTQYF; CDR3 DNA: TGTGCCAGCAGCCAGATTACTGACAGCGCCACAGATACGCAGTATTTT
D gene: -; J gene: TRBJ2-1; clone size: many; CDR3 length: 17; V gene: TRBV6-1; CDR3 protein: CASSTEDGPSSYNEQFF; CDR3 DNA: TGTGCCAGCAGTACCGAGGACGGCCCGAGCTCCTACAATGAGCAGTTCTTC
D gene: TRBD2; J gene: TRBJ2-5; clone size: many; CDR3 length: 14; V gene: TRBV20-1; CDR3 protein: CSARDASGTETQYF; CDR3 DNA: TGCAGTGCTAGAGATGCTAGCGGGACAGAGACCCAGTACTTC
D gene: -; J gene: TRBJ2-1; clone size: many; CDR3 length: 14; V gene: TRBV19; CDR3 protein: CASSVLSGYNEQFF; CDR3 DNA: TGTGCCAGTAGTGTGTTATCCGGATACAATGAGCAGTTCTTC
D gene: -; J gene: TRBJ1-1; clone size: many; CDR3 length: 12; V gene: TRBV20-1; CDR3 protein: CSASNSNTEAFF; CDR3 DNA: TGCAGTGCTAGCAACAGTAACACTGAAGCTTTCTTT
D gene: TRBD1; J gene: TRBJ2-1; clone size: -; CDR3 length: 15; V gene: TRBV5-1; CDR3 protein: CASSLGDRDYNEQFF; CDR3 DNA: TGCGCCAGCAGCTTGGGGGACAGGGACTACAATGAGCAGTTCTTC
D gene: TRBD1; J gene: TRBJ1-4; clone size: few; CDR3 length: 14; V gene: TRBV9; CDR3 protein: CASSVAGGGEKLFF; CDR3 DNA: TGTGCCAGCAGCGTAGCAGGGGGCGGTGAAAAACTGTTTTTT
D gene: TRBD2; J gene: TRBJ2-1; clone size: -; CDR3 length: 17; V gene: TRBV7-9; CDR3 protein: CASRGLAGGWAYNEQFF; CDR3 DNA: TGTGCCAGCAGGGGGCTAGCGGGAGGCTGGGCCTACAATGAGCAGTTCTTC
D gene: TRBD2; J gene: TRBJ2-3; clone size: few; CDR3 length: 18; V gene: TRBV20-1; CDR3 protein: CSARDLVHWREITDTQYF; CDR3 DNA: TGCAGTGCTAGAGATCTAGTTCACTGGCGGGAGATCACAGATACGCAGTATTTT
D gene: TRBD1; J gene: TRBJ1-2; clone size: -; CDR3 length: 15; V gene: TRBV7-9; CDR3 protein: CASSVSGGRNYGYTF; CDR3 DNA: TGTGCCAGCAGCGTCTCAGGGGGGCGGAACTATGGCTACACCTTC
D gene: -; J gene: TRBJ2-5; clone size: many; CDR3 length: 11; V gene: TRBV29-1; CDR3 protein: CSVQLTETQYF; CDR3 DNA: TGCAGCGTTCAATTAACGGAGACCCAGTACTTC
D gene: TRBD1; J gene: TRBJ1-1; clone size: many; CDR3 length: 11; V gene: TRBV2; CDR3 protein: CASRVTGEAFF; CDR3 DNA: TGTGCCAGCAGGGTGACAGGGGAAGCTTTCTTT
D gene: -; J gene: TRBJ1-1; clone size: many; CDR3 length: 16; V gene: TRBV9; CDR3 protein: CASSPQSGLMNTEAFF; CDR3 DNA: TGTGCCAGCAGCCCTCAATCGGGGCTGATGAACACTGAAGCTTTCTTT